This T cell receptor beta chain was observed in a study of regulatory T cells in long-lasting Graves disease. Library construction for TCR beta used iRepertoire HTBI primers and Arm-PCR of CDR3 regions. TCRdb passed the multiplex PCR reads through MiXCR, listing each CDR3 protein once. Of almost 450,000 distinct CDR3 sequences listed, about a sixth are singletons. Trimming at V came to 8 bases and at J to 6 bases, leaving 10 bases not matched to a gene. The CDR3 runs 15 residues. Germline V gene lookup returns CDR1 SNHLY and CDR2 FYNNEI. The time point: newly diagnosed GD, antithyroid drugs for less than 3 months. PBMC RNA was the source of the TCR library. There are many counts of this clonotype. The sample was also reused in another study, on T cells in Graves' hyperthyroidism and ophthalmopathy.

The receptor was derived from a woman aged 25 to 39 with Graves disease. V usage is TRBV2 and J usage is TRBJ2-3, with 11 bases that match TRBD2. The sequencing used peripheral blood mononuclear cells (PBMCs), collected at new diagnosis, from a patient treated with antithyroid drugs. This CDR3 reads CASESLAGEGDTQYF. CDR3 DNA sequence: TGTGCCAGCGAGTCACTAGCGGGAGAGGGGGATACGCAGTATTTT.